This T cell receptor (beta chain) was documented in a study of beta chain features in type 1 diabetes. This clone has more than one count but fewer than ten. The antigen is unknown. The CDR3 sequence is 14 residues long. V was pared by 4 bases and J by 0 bases, with 2 bases of the junction left unmatched. Germline V gives CDR1 GTSNPN, CDR2 SVGIG (reference sequence). Regarding the study as a whole: VDJ junctions from patients with type 1 diabetes contained fewer insertions and more deletions.

All of the isolated RNA was reverse transcribed, so expressed TCRB transcripts were sequenced. Repertoires were generated with immunoSEQ multiplex PCR, while TCRdb's copy carries only in-frame clones and drops some. This repertoire shows 200,000 to 250,000 clones, under 70% found once; its top ten account for approximately 0.053%. V and J are TRBV30 and TRBJ2-3, with TRBD1 matching over 9 bases. Source material: naive CD4+ T cells from blood. This receptor was identified in a man aged 25-45 years in good health. CDR3: CAWNRGLSTDTQYF. CDR3 sequence (DNA): TGTGCCTGGAACAGGGGGCTTAGCACAGATACGCAGTATTTT.